This T cell receptor (beta chain) was sequenced for a study of OX40 agonist ivuxolimab in advanced cancers. TCRdb's table, derived via immunoSEQ multiplex PCR, lists solely in-frame clones and lacks some. The table records around 64,000 clones, 80% to 95% of them present only once. V lost 4 bases and J lost 5, with 9 bases in between. The CDR3 length is 12 residues. In germline, CDR1 is MNHEY, CDR2 SVGAGI. This chain joins TRBV6-5 and TRBJ2-7; tentatively, D is TRBD1 (6 bases). The starting material was CD4+ or CD8+ T cells sorted from blood, obtained in a trial of the OX40 agonist ivuxolimab. The receptor comes from an adult with an advanced solid tumor such as melanoma, head and neck, liver or kidney cancer. The CDR3 reads CASSFRGDEQYF. As DNA, the CDR3 is TGTGCCAGCAGTTTCAGGGGCGACGAGCAGTACTTC.